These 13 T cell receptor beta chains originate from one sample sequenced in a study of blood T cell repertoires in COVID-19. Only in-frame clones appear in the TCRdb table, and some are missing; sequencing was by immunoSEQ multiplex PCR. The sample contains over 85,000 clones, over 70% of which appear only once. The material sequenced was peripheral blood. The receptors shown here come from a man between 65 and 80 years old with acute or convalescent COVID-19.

CDR3 in amino acids: CASSPGTSRYNEQFF. The CDR3 DNA reads TGTGCCAGCAGCCCCGGGACTAGCCGTTACAATGAGCAGTTCTTC. The J gene is TRBJ2-1, the V gene TRBV5-8; 9 bases align to TRBD2. V shed 4 bases and J 4 bases; nucleotides not matched to a gene: 6. The CDR3 spans 15 residues. The germline V gene encodes CDR1 SGHTS and CDR2 YDEGEE.

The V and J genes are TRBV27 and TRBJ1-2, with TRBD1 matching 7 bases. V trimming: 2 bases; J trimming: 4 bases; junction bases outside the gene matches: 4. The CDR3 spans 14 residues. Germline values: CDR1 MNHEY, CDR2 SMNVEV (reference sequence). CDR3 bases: TGTGCCAGCAGTTTACAGGGGGGTCTCTATGGCTACACCTTC. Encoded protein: CASSLQGGLYGYTF.

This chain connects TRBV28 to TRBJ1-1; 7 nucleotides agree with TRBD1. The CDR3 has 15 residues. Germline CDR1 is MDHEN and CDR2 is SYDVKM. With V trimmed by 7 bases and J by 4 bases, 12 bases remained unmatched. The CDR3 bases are TGTGCCAGCAAGAGACAAATCGACAGGGTCACTGAAGCTTTCTTT. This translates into CASKRQIDRVTEAFF.

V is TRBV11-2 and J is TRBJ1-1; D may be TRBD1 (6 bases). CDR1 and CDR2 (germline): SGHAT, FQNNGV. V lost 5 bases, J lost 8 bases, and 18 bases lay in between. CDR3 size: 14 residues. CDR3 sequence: CASSPRGLGTEAFF. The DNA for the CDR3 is TGTGCCAGCAGCCCGAGGGGCCTCGGGACAGAAGCTTTCTTT.

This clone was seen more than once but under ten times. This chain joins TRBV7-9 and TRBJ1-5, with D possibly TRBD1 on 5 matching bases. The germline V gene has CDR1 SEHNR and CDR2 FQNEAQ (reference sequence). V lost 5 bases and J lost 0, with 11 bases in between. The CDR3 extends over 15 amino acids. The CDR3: CASSGPGVSNQPQHF. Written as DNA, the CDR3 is TGTGCCAGCAGCGGACCGGGGGTTAGCAATCAGCCCCAGCATTTT.

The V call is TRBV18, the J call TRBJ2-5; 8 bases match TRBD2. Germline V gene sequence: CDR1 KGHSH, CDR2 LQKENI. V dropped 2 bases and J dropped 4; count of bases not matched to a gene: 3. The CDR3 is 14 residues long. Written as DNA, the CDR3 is TGTGCCAGCTCACCAATGCGGGAGGCAGAGACCCAGTACTTC. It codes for CASSPMREAETQYF. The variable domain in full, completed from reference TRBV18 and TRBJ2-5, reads NAGVMQNPRHLVRRRGQEARLRCSPMKGHSHVYWYRQLPEEGLKFMVYLQKENIIDESGMPKERFSAEFPKEGPSILRIQQVVRGDSAAYFCASSPMREAETQYFGPGTRLLVL.

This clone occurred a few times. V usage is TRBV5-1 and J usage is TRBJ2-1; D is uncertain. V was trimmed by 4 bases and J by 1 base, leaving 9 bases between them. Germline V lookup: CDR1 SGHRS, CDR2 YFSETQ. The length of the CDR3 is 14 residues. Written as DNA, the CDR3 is TGCGCCAGCAGCCTCGGTTTTTCCTACAATGAGCAGTTCTTC. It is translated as CASSLGFSYNEQFF.

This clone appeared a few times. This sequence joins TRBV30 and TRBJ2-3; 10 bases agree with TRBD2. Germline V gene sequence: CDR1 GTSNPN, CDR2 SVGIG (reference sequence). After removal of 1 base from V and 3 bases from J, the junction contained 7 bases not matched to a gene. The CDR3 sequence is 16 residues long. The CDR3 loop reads CAWSGGTSGATDTQYF. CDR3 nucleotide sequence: TGTGCCTGGAGTGGGGGAACTAGCGGGGCTACAGATACGCAGTATTTT.

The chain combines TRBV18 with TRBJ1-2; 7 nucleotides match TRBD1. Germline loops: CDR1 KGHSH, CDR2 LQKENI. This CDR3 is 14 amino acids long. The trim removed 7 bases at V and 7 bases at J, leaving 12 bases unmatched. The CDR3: CASYPDRALVGYTF. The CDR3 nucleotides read TGTGCCAGCTACCCTGACAGGGCCCTAGTTGGCTACACCTTC.

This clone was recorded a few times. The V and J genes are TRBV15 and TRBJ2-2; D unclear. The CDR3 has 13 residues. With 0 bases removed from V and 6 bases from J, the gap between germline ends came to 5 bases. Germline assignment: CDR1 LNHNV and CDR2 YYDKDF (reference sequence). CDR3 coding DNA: TGTGCCACCAGCAGAGATCCGGCCGGGGAGCTGTTTTTT. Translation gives CATSRDPAGELFF.

Here the CDR3 DNA reads TGTGCCAGCAGTTCGGACGGGGATGGCTACACCTTC. It is translated as CASSSDGDGYTF. The chain has TRBV2 and TRBJ1-2, with D unclear. CDR3 length equals 12 residues. V was clipped by 5 bases and J by 6 bases, with 10 bases between them. Germline loops: CDR1 SNHLY, CDR2 FYNNEI.

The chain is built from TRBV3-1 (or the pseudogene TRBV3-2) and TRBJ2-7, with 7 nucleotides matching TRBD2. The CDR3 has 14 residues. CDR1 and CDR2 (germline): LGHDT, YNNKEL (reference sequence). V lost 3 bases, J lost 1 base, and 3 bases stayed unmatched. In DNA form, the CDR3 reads TGTGCCAGCAGCCACCAGCGGGGTTCCTACGAGCAGTACTTC. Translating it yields CASSHQRGSYEQYF.

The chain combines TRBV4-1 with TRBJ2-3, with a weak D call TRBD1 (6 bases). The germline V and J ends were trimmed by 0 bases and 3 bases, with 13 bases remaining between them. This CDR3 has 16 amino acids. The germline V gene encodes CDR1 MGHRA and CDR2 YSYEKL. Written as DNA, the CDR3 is TGCGCCAGCAGCCAAGAAGGGGGACACCGGACAGATACGCAGTATTTT. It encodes CASSQEGGHRTDTQYF.